Each of the 5 T cell receptor beta chains below was sequenced from the same sample in a study of CD8+ T cells in alopecia areata. Indicated treatment: oral pan-JAK inhibitor, 5-10 mg twice daily. RNA was extracted and reverse transcribed into cDNA as the sequencing template. The method was immunoSEQ multiplex PCR; TCRdb's version includes in-frame clones alone and lacks a portion of them. The profile shows 150,000 to 200,000 clones, 50% to 75% of them singletons. Sequenced here: CD4+ T cells sorted from blood, sampled at approximately week 61, from a patient treated with tofacitinib. Every receptor here comes from a human donor with alopecia areata.

The V and J genes are TRBV5-1 and TRBJ2-7; 7 bases are shared with TRBD1. Germline assignment: CDR1 SGHRS and CDR2 YFSETQ. The V segment lost 4 bases and the J segment 2 bases; nucleotides outside the gene matches: 6. The CDR3 loop spans 14 amino acids. The CDR3 is CASSPTGQAYEQYF. The DNA of the CDR3 is TGCGCCAGCAGCCCGACAGGGCAAGCCTACGAGCAGTACTTC. The full variable domain, with the rest looked up from reference TRBV5-1 and TRBJ2-7, is KAGVTQTPRYLIKTRGQQVTLSCSPISGHRSVSWYQQTPGQGLQFLFEYFSETQRNKGNFPGRFSGRQFSNSRSEMNVSTLELGDSALYLCASSPTGQAYEQYFGPGTRLTVT.

J is TRBJ2-7 and V is TRBV5-8, with unresolved D. This CDR3 is 14 amino acids long. Germline V CDR1 and CDR2: SGHTS, YDEGEE. V dropped 4 bases and J dropped 2 bases, with 13 bases sitting between them. The CDR3 region is CASSNPGLAYEQYF. CDR3 sequence (DNA): TGTGCCAGCAGCAATCCGGGTTTAGCCTACGAGCAGTACTTC.

This clone came up once. The CDR3 DNA is TGCGCCAGCAGCCAAGGGCGACCCGGACAGGGGGCGACCACGCAGTATTTT. The encoded protein is CASSQGRPGQGATTQYF. V usage is TRBV4-1 and J usage is TRBJ2-3; 11 bases align to TRBD1. The V segment lost 1 base and the J segment 9 bases; nucleotides outside the gene matches: 12. The CDR3 contains 17 residues. CDR1 and CDR2 (germline): MGHRA, YSYEKL.

This chain joins TRBV5-1 and TRBJ2-6; tentatively, D is TRBD1 (5 bases). Trimming stripped 0 bases from V and 0 bases from J, with 10 bases between. This CDR3 contains 17 residues. Germline assignment: CDR1 SGHRS and CDR2 YFSETQ. The CDR3 spells CASSLGFRVSGANVLTF. As DNA, the CDR3 is TGCGCCAGCAGCTTGGGGTTCAGGGTCTCTGGGGCCAACGTCCTGACTTTC. Looking up the rest from reference TRBV5-1 and TRBJ2-6 gives the full variable domain: KAGVTQTPRYLIKTRGQQVTLSCSPISGHRSVSWYQQTPGQGLQFLFEYFSETQRNKGNFPGRFSGRQFSNSRSEMNVSTLELGDSALYLCASSLGFRVSGANVLTFGAGSRLTVL.

This clone came up a few times. This chain uses TRBV4-2 with TRBJ2-5, with TRBD2 matching 9 bases. This CDR3 spans 18 amino acids. Germline loops: CDR1 LGHNA, CDR2 YNFKEQ. Trimming cost V 0 bases and J 0 bases; bases outside gene matches: 8. CDR3 protein: CASSQDLLAGANQETQYF. The CDR3 bases are TGTGCCAGCAGCCAAGACCTCTTAGCGGGGGCCAACCAAGAGACCCAGTACTTC.